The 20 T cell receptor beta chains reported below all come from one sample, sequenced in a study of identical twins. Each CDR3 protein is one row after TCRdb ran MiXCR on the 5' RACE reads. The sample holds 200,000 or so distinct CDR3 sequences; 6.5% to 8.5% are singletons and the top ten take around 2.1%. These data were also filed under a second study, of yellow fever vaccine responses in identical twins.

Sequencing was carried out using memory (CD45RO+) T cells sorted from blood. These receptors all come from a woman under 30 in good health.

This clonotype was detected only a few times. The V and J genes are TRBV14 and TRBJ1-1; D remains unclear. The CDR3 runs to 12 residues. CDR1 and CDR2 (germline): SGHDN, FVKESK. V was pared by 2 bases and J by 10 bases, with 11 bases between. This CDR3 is CASSQSGLGAFF. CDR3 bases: TGTGCCAGCAGCCAATCGGGATTAGGAGCTTTCTTT.

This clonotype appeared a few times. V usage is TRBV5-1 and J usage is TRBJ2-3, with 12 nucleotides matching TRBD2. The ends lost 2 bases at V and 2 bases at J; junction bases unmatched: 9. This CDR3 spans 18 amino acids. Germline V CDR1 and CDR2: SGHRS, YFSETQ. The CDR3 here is CASSLEGTSGLFTDTQYF. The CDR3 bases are TGCGCCAGCAGCTTAGAGGGGACTAGCGGGTTGTTCACAGATACGCAGTATTTT.

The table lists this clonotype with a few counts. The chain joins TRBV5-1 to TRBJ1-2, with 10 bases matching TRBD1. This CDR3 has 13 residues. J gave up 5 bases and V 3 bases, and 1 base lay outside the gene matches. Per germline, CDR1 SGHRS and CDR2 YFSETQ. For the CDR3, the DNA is TGCGCCAGCAGCTGGGGACAGGGGTATGGCTACACCTTC. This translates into CASSWGQGYGYTF. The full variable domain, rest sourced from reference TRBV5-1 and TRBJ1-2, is KAGVTQTPRYLIKTRGQQVTLSCSPISGHRSVSWYQQTPGQGLQFLFEYFSETQRNKGNFPGRFSGRQFSNSRSEMNVSTLELGDSALYLCASSWGQGYGYTFGSGTRLTVV.

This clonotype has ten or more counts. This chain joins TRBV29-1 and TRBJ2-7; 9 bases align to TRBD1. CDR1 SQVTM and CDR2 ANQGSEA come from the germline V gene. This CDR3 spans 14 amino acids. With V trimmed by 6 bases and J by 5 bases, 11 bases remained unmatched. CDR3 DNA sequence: TGCAGCGTAACGTCGGGGACAGGGAGAAACGAGCAGTACTTC. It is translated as CSVTSGTGRNEQYF.

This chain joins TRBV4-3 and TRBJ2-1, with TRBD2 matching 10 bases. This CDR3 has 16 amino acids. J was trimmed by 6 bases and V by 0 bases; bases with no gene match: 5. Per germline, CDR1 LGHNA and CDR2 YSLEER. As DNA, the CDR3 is TGCGCCAGCAGCCAAGATAATCTAGCGGGAGCCAATGAGCAGTTCTTC. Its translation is CASSQDNLAGANEQFF.

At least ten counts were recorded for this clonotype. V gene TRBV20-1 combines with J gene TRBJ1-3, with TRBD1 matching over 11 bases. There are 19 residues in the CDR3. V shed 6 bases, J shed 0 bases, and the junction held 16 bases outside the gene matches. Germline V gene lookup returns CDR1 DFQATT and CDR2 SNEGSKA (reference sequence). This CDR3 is CSATKPGQGGPVSGNTIYF. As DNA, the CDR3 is TGCAGTGCGACTAAGCCGGGACAGGGGGGCCCCGTCTCTGGAAACACCATATATTTT.

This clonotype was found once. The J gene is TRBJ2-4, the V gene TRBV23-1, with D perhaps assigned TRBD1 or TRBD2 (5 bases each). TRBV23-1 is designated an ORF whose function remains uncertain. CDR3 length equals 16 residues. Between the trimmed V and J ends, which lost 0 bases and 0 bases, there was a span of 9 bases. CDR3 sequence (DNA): TGCGCCAGCAGTCAATCGGGGGTAGTAGCCAAAAACATTCAGTACTTC. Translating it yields CASSQSGVVAKNIQYF.

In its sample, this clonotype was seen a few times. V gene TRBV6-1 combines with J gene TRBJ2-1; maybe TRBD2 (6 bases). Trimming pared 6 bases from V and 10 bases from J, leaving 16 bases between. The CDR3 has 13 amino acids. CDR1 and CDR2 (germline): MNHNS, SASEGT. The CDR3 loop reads CASSRGGVWEQFF. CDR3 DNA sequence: TGTGCCAGCAGCAGAGGCGGGGTGTGGGAGCAGTTCTTC.

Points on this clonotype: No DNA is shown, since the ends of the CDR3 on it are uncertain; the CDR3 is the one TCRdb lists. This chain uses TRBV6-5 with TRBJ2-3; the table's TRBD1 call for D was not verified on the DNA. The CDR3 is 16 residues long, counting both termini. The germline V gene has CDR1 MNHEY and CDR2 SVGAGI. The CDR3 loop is CASSSSRGGSTDTQYF.

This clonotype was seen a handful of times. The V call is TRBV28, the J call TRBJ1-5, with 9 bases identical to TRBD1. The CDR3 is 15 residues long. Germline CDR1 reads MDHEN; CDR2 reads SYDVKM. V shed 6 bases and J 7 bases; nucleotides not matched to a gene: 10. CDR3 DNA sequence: TGTGCCAGCAGCCGACGGGGACAGGGCGGCCAGCCCCAGCATTTT. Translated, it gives CASSRRGQGGQPQHF. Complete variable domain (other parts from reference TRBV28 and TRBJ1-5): DVKVTQSSRYLVKRTGEKVFLECVQDMDHENMFWYRQDPGLGLRLIYFSYDVKMKEKGDIPEGYSVSREKKERFSLILESASTNQTSMYLCASSRRGQGGQPQHFGDGTRLSIL.

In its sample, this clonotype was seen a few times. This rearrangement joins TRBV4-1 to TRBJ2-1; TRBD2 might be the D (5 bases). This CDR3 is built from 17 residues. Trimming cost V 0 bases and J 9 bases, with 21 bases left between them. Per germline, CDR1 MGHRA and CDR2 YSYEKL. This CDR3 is CASSQDIPTSFGSEQFF. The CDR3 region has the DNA TGCGCCAGCAGCCAAGATATCCCTACTAGTTTCGGTAGTGAGCAGTTCTTC.

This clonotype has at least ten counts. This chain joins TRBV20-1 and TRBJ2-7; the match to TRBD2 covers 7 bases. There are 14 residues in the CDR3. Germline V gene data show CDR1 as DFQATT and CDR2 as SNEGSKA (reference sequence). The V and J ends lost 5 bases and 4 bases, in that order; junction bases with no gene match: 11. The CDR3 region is CSASGGVSIYEQYF. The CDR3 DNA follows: TGCAGTGCTTCGGGGGGAGTGTCAATATACGAGCAGTACTTC.

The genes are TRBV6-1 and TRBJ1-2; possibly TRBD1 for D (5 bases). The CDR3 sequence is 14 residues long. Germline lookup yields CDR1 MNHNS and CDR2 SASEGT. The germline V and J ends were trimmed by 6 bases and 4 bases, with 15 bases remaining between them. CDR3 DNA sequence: TGTGCCAGCAGAGGAGACAGCCGCTTCTATGGCTACACCTTC. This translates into CASRGDSRFYGYTF.

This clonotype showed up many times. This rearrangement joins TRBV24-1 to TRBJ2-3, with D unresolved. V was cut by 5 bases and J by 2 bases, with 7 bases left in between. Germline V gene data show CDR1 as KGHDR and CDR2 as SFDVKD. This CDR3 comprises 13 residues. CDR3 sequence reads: CATSGRLTDTQYF. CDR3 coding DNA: TGTGCCACCAGTGGCCGACTCACAGATACGCAGTATTTT.

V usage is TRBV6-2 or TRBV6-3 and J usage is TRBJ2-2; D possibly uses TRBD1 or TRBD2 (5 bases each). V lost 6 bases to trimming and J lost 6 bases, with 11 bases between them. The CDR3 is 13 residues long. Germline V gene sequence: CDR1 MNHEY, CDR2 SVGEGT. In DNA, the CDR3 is TGTGCCAGCAGGGGATGGGACGCCGGGGAGCTGTTTTTT. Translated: CASRGWDAGELFF.

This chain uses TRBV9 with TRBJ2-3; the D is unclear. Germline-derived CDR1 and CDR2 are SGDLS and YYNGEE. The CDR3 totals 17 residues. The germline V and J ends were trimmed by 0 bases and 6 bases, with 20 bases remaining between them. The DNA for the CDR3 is TGTGCCAGCAGCGTAGCTCTGGTCAGCCATCCTCAGGATACGCAGTATTTT. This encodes CASSVALVSHPQDTQYF.

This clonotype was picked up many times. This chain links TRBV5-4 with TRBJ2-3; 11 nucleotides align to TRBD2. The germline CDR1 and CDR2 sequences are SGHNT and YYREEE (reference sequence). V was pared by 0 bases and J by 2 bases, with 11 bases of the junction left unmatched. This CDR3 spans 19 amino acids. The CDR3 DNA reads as TGTGCCAGCAGCTTGGAAACCTCTAGCGGGAGGCCATCCACAGATACGCAGTATTTT. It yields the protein CASSLETSSGRPSTDTQYF. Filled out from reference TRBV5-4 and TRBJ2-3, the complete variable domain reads ETGVTQSPTHLIKTRGQQVTLRCSSQSGHNTVSWYQQALGQGPQFIFQYYREEENGRGNFPPRFSGLQFPNYSSELNVNALELDDSALYLCASSLETSSGRPSTDTQYFGPGTRLTVL.

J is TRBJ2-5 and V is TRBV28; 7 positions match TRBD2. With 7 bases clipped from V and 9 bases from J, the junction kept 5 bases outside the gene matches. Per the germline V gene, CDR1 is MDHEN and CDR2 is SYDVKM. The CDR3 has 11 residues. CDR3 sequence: CASNARGAQYF. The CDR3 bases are TGTGCCAGCAATGCACGGGGGGCCCAGTACTTC.

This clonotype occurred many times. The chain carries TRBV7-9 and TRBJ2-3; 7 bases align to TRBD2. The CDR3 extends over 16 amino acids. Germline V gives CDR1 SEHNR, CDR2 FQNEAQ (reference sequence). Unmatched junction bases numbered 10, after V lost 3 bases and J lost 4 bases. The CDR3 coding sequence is TGTGCCAGCAGCTTTACGGCGGGAGTAGGGGCAGATACGCAGTATTTT. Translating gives CASSFTAGVGADTQYF.

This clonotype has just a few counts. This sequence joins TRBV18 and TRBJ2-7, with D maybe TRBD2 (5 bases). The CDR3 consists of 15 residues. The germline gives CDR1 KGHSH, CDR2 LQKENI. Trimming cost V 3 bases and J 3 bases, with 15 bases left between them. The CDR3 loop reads CASSPKNGLFYEQYF. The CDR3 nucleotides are TGTGCCAGCTCACCCAAGAATGGACTCTTCTACGAGCAGTACTTC.